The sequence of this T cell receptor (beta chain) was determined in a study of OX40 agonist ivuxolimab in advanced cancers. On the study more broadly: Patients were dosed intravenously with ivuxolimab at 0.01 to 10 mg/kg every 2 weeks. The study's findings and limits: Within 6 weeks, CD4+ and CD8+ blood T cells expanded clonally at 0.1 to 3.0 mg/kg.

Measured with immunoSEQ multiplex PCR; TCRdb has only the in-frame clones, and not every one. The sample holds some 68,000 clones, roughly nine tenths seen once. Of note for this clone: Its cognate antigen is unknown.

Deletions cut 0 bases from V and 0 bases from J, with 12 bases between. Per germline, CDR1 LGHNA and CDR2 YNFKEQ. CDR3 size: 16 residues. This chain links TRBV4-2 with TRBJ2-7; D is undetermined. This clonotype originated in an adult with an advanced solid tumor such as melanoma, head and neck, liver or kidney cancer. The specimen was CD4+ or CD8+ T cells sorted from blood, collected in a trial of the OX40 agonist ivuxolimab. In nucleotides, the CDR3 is TGTGCCAGCAGCCAAGATGAAAGTAGCAGCTCCTACGAGCAGTACTTC. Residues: CASSQDESSSSYEQYF.